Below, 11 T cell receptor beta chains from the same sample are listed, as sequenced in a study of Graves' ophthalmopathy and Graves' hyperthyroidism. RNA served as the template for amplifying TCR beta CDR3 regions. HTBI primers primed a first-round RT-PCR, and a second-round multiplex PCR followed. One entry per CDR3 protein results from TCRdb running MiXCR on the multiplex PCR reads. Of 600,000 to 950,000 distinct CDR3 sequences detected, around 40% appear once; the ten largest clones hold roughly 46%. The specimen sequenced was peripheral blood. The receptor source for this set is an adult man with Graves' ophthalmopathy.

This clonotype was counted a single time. CDR3: CATSDAQGNYGYTF. DNA for the CDR3: TGTGCCACCAGTGATGCCCAGGGAAACTATGGCTACACCTTC. This chain connects TRBV24-1 to TRBJ1-2; maybe TRBD1 (5 bases). In germline, CDR1 is KGHDR, CDR2 SFDVKD. V was cut by 3 bases and J by 2 bases, with 9 bases left in between. The CDR3 sequence is 14 residues long.

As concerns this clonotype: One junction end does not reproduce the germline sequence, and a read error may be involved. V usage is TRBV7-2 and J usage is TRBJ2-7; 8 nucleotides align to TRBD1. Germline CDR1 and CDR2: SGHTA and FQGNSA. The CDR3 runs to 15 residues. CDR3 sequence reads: CASSQRQGSTDEQYF. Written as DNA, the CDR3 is TGCGCCAGCAGCCAGAGACAGGGGTCCACCGACGAGCAGTACTTC.

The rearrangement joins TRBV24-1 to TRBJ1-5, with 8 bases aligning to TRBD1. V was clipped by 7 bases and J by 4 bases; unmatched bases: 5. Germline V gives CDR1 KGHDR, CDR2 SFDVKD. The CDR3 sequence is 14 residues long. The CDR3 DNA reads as TGTGCCACCAGCTCGGACAGGGTGAATCAGCCCCAGCATTTT. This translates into CATSSDRVNQPQHF.

The CDR3 sequence is CASSPRQDYNSPLHF. The CDR3 DNA follows: TGTGCCAGCTCACCACGACAGGACTATAATTCACCCCTCCACTTT. V gene TRBV9 combines with J gene TRBJ1-6; TRBD1 is a possible D gene (6 bases). This CDR3 is 15 amino acids long. The germline gives CDR1 SGDLS, CDR2 YYNGEE. V was shortened by 7 bases and J by 3 bases, with 14 bases between the two germline ends.

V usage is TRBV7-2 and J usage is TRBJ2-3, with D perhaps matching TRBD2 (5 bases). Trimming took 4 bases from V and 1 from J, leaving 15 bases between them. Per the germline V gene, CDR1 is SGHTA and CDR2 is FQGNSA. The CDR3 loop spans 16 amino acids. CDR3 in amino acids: CASSSRPTRGTDTQYF. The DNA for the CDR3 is TGTGCCAGCAGCTCAAGACCCACGAGGGGCACAGATACGCAGTATTTT.

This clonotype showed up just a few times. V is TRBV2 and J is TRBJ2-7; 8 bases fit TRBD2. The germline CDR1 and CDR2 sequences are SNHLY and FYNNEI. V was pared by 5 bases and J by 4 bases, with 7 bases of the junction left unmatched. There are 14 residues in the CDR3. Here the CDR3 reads CASSFSGDLYEQYF. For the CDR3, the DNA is TGTGCCAGCAGTTTTAGCGGGGATCTATACGAGCAGTACTTC.

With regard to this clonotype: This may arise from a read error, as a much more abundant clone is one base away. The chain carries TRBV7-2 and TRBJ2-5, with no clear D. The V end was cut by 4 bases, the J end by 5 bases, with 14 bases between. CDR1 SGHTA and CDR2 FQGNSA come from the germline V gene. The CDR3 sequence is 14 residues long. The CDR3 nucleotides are TGTGCCAGCAGCTCATCTGGGGTTTCGGAGACCCAGTACTTC. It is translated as CASSSSGVSETQYF. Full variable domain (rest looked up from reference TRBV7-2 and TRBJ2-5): GAGVSQSPSNKVTEKGKDVELRCDPISGHTALYWYRQSLGQGLEFLIYFQGNSAPDKSGLPSDRFSAERTGGSVSTLTIQRTQQEDSAVYLCASSSSGVSETQYFGPGTRLLVL.

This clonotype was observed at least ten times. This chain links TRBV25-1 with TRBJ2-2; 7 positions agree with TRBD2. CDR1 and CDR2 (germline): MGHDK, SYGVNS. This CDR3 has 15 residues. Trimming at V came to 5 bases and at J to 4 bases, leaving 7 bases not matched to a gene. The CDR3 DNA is TGTGCCAGCAGTTCCCCCAGGGAGGGCACCGGGGAGCTGTTTTTT. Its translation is CASSSPREGTGELFF.

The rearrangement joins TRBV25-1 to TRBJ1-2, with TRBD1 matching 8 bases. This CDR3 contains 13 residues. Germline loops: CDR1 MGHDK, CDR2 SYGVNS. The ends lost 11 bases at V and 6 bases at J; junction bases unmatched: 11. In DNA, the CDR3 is TGTGCCTGGAGTATAGAGGACAGGGATGGCTACACCTTC. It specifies CAWSIEDRDGYTF.

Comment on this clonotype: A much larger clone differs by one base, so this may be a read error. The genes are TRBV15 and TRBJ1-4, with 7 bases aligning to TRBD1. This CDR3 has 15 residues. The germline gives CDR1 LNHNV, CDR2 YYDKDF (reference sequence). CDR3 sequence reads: CAISSWDRSNEKLFF. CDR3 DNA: TGTGCCATCAGCAGCTGGGACAGATCTAATGAAAAACTGTTTTTT.

The CDR3 bases are TGTGCCAGCAGCGATTTGAGCTCTGGAAACACCATATATTTT. Residues: CASSDLSSGNTIYF. This chain uses TRBV9 with TRBJ1-3, with unresolved D. The CDR3 sequence is 14 residues long. V lost 3 bases to trimming and J lost 0 bases, with 7 bases between them. CDR1 and CDR2 from the germline V gene are SGDLS and YYNGEE.